The table lists the clone carrying this TCR beta chain with many counts. The antigen is not known. Germline V gene sequence: CDR1 MNHEY, CDR2 SVGEGT. After removal of 5 bases from V and 11 bases from J, the junction contained 4 bases not matched to a gene. The length of the CDR3 is 12 residues. A second roughly 7 to 11 cycle PCR used barcoded and J-beta primers. Each CDR3 protein gets one entry after TCRdb re-called the 5' RACE reads with MiXCR. Of some 1.5 million distinct CDR3 sequences in the sample, roughly two fifths are singletons; the top ten hold more than 4%. The authors extracted at least 5 micrograms of total RNA per sample. These data belong to a study of blood T cells in healthy people across ages. General study findings and limits: Long-lived donors exceeded aged donors in naive CD4+ cells and diversity.

J is TRBJ2-1 and V is TRBV6-2 or TRBV6-3; 9 nucleotides line up with TRBD2. Sequences were obtained from blood. This clonotype was obtained from a woman under 30 in good health. The CDR3 bases are TGTGCCAGCAGTCCGGGACTAGCTAAGCAGTTCTTC. Translating it yields CASSPGLAKQFF.